Given below is one T cell receptor (beta chain) in context. These data belong to a study of blood T cell repertoires in COVID-19. Across the whole study: The samples span acute and convalescent COVID-19 from the United States, Italy and Spain. Nucleic acid was either cDNA or gDNA, and it came from T cells, B-cell-depleted T cells, or PBMCs.

Some clones are missing from TCRdb's copy, which holds only in-frame ones; the method was immunoSEQ multiplex PCR. The sample shows about 360,000 clones, 87% of them seen only once. The CDR3 sequence is 17 residues long. CDR1 and CDR2 from the germline V gene are SNHLY and FYNNEI. The trim removed 5 bases at V and 7 bases at J, leaving 19 bases unmatched. The chain is built from TRBV2 and TRBJ2-5, with TRBD1 matching 7 bases. Material for sequencing was PBMCs or T cells enriched from blood (not recorded which). This TCR derives from a man aged 40-49 years in a cohort exposed to, infected with or recovered from COVID-19 (not recorded which). CDR3 in amino acids: CASSSLVTGASPATQYF. In DNA form, the CDR3 reads TGTGCCAGCAGTTCGCTGGTAACAGGGGCGAGTCCAGCGACCCAGTACTTC.